This is a list of T cell receptor beta chains from one sample in a study of spatial heterogeneity in lung cancer. In TCRdb, the 5' RACE reads were re-called with MiXCR into one record per CDR3 protein. The sample includes 20,000 to 25,000 distinct CDR3 sequences, approximately 2.5% of them seen just once. The material was lung tumor tissue, obtained at surgery. These receptors were obtained from a male donor with early-stage non-small cell lung cancer. CDR3s include the opening cysteine and the closing phenylalanine or tryptophan. Fields, in order: J gene, clone size, D gene, V gene, CDR3 protein, CDR3 DNA. The D gene is left open where the match is weak. Size is stated for part of the rows, as once, few or many counts, or as a class when the clone is expanded.

j_gene: TRBJ2-1; abundance: many; d_gene: NA; v_gene: TRBV3-1; CDR3aa: CASSQDNGGGGLHNEQFF; CDR3nt: TGTGCCAGCAGCCAAGATAATGGTGGTGGCGGGCTGCACAATGAGCAGTTCTTC
j_gene: TRBJ1-1; abundance: many; d_gene: NA; v_gene: TRBV12-3/TRBV12-4; CDR3aa: CASSFRSGTTEAFF; CDR3nt: TGTGCCAGCAGTTTCCGTTCTGGGACCACTGAAGCTTTCTTT
j_gene: TRBJ2-1; abundance: many; d_gene: NA; v_gene: TRBV7-2; CDR3aa: CASSPPRGRPQYNEQFF; CDR3nt: TGTGCCAGCAGCCCGCCGAGAGGACGGCCTCAGTACAATGAGCAGTTCTTC
j_gene: TRBJ2-1; abundance: many; d_gene: NA; v_gene: TRBV30; CDR3aa: CAWSIGRRYNEQFF; CDR3nt: TGTGCCTGGAGTATAGGGAGAAGATACAATGAGCAGTTCTTC
j_gene: TRBJ2-7; abundance: many; d_gene: NA; v_gene: TRBV2; CDR3aa: CASSRSYEQYF; CDR3nt: TGTGCCAGCAGCCGCTCCTACGAGCAGTACTTC
j_gene: TRBJ2-2; abundance: many; d_gene: NA; v_gene: TRBV11-1; CDR3aa: CASQRGDSPGELFF; CDR3nt: TGTGCCAGCCAACGCGGAGATAGCCCCGGGGAGCTGTTTTTT
j_gene: TRBJ2-3; abundance: many; d_gene: NA; v_gene: TRBV10-3; CDR3aa: CAISDGGTSTDTQYF; CDR3nt: TGTGCCATCAGTGACGGGGGTACAAGCACAGATACGCAGTATTTT
j_gene: TRBJ2-7; abundance: many; d_gene: NA; v_gene: TRBV21-1; CDR3aa: CASSKESPFPGGICEQYF; CDR3nt: TGTGCCAGCAGCAAAGAGAGTCCCTTCCCAGGGGGTATTTGCGAGCAGTACTTC
j_gene: TRBJ1-1; abundance: many; d_gene: NA; v_gene: TRBV6-5; CDR3aa: CASSYSSGSPPEAFF; CDR3nt: TGTGCCAGCAGTTACTCCTCAGGGAGTCCCCCTGAAGCTTTCTTT
j_gene: TRBJ1-5; abundance: many; d_gene: NA; v_gene: TRBV11-2; CDR3aa: CASSSGGGQPQHF; CDR3nt: TGTGCCAGCAGCTCGGGGGGCGGTCAGCCCCAGCATTTT
j_gene: TRBJ2-1; abundance: many; d_gene: TRBD1; v_gene: TRBV2; CDR3aa: CAIARVAGGTYNEQFF; CDR3nt: TGTGCCATAGCAAGGGTCGCAGGGGGAACCTACAATGAGCAGTTCTTC
j_gene: TRBJ2-5; abundance: many; d_gene: NA; v_gene: TRBV18; CDR3aa: CASSPRQEETQYF; CDR3nt: TGTGCCAGCTCACCCCGACAGGAGGAGACCCAGTACTTC
j_gene: TRBJ2-7; abundance: many; d_gene: NA; v_gene: TRBV6-2/TRBV6-3; CDR3aa: CASSIKYEQYF; CDR3nt: TGTGCCAGCAGCATAAAATACGAGCAGTACTTC
j_gene: TRBJ1-2; abundance: many; d_gene: TRBD1; v_gene: TRBV7-2; CDR3aa: CASSLQQGWSGYGYTF; CDR3nt: TGTGCCAGCAGCTTGCAACAGGGGTGGAGCGGCTATGGCTACACCTTC
j_gene: TRBJ2-5; abundance: NA; d_gene: NA; v_gene: TRBV7-6; CDR3aa: CASSLVEETQYF; CDR3nt: TGTGCCAGCAGCCTAGTCGAAGAGACCCAGTACTTC
j_gene: TRBJ2-5; abundance: many; d_gene: NA; v_gene: TRBV6-1; CDR3aa: CASRYRGLETQYF; CDR3nt: TGTGCCAGCCGCTACCGAGGGTTAGAGACCCAGTACTTC
j_gene: TRBJ2-7; abundance: many; d_gene: TRBD2; v_gene: TRBV20-1; CDR3aa: CSASQTSGGLNYEQYF; CDR3nt: TGCAGTGCTAGTCAGACTAGCGGAGGGTTAAACTACGAGCAGTACTTC
j_gene: TRBJ1-5; abundance: many; d_gene: NA; v_gene: TRBV28; CDR3aa: CASSPIGEGQRDFQPQHF; CDR3nt: TGTGCCAGCAGCCCAATAGGCGAAGGACAGCGAGATTTTCAGCCCCAGCATTTT
j_gene: TRBJ1-1; abundance: many; d_gene: NA; v_gene: TRBV11-2; CDR3aa: CASSFMNTEAFF; CDR3nt: TGTGCCAGCAGCTTTATGAACACTGAAGCTTTCTTT
j_gene: TRBJ1-1; abundance: many; d_gene: NA; v_gene: TRBV12-3/TRBV12-4; CDR3aa: CASTSGRRNEAFF; CDR3nt: TGTGCCAGCACATCGGGGCGGAGGAATGAGGCTTTCTTT
j_gene: TRBJ1-4; abundance: many; d_gene: NA; v_gene: TRBV7-2; CDR3aa: CASSSQGISNEKLFF; CDR3nt: TGTGCCAGCAGCTCTCAAGGGATCAGTAATGAAAAACTGTTTTTT
j_gene: TRBJ2-1; abundance: many; d_gene: NA; v_gene: TRBV5-4; CDR3aa: CASSLPGVSFNEQFF; CDR3nt: TGTGCCAGCAGCTTGCCAGGGGTGTCTTTCAATGAGCAGTTCTTC
j_gene: TRBJ1-1; abundance: many; d_gene: NA; v_gene: TRBV12-3/TRBV12-4; CDR3aa: CASSPQGLEAFF; CDR3nt: TGTGCCAGCAGCCCGCAGGGGCTTGAAGCTTTCTTT
j_gene: TRBJ1-5; abundance: many; d_gene: NA; v_gene: TRBV6-2/TRBV6-3; CDR3aa: CASSYWVSQPQHF; CDR3nt: TGTGCCAGCAGTTACTGGGTTAGTCAGCCCCAGCATTTT
j_gene: TRBJ2-1; abundance: many; d_gene: TRBD2; v_gene: TRBV7-9; CDR3aa: CASSLAGAPDNEQFF; CDR3nt: TGTGCCAGCAGTCTAGCGGGAGCCCCCGACAATGAGCAGTTCTTC
j_gene: TRBJ2-1; abundance: many; d_gene: TRBD2; v_gene: TRBV6-6; CDR3aa: CASSYSSPAGDEFF; CDR3nt: TGTGCCAGCAGTTACTCAAGTCCTGCGGGGGATGAGTTCTTC
j_gene: TRBJ2-1; abundance: many; d_gene: TRBD2; v_gene: TRBV12-3/TRBV12-4; CDR3aa: CASSFLAGYNEQFF; CDR3nt: TGTGCCAGCAGTTTTTTAGCGGGATACAATGAGCAGTTCTTC
j_gene: TRBJ2-2; abundance: many; d_gene: NA; v_gene: TRBV9; CDR3aa: CASSVLPTGELFF; CDR3nt: TGTGCCAGCAGCGTACTTCCCACCGGGGAGCTGTTTTTT
j_gene: TRBJ1-2; abundance: many; d_gene: NA; v_gene: TRBV7-9; CDR3aa: CASSSEINYGYTF; CDR3nt: TGTGCCAGCAGCTCAGAAATTAACTATGGCTACACCTTC
j_gene: TRBJ1-1; abundance: many; d_gene: NA; v_gene: TRBV29-1; CDR3aa: CSVVKGSGTEAFF; CDR3nt: TGCAGCGTTGTGAAAGGGAGTGGGACTGAAGCTTTCTTT
j_gene: TRBJ2-1; abundance: many; d_gene: TRBD2; v_gene: TRBV12-3/TRBV12-4; CDR3aa: CASSPGSGGINEQFF; CDR3nt: TGTGCCAGCAGTCCCGGTAGCGGGGGTATCAATGAGCAGTTCTTC
j_gene: TRBJ2-1; abundance: many; d_gene: NA; v_gene: TRBV29-1; CDR3aa: CSVWGGGHNEQFF; CDR3nt: TGCAGCGTTTGGGGGGGCGGACACAATGAGCAGTTCTTC
j_gene: TRBJ2-3; abundance: many; d_gene: NA; v_gene: TRBV29-1; CDR3aa: CSVESGRPMYF; CDR3nt: TGCAGCGTTGAATCGGGGCGGCCGATGTATTTT
j_gene: TRBJ2-2; abundance: many; d_gene: TRBD1; v_gene: TRBV10-3; CDR3aa: CAINLGQQNTGELFF; CDR3nt: TGTGCCATCAACCTGGGACAGCAGAACACCGGGGAGCTGTTTTTT
j_gene: TRBJ2-1; abundance: many; d_gene: TRBD2; v_gene: TRBV6-1; CDR3aa: CAGAGTSGTGEQFF; CDR3nt: TGTGCCGGGGCAGGGACTAGCGGGACCGGTGAGCAGTTCTTC
j_gene: TRBJ1-6; abundance: many; d_gene: NA; v_gene: TRBV6-2/TRBV6-3; CDR3aa: CASSYGQPSRDSPLHF; CDR3nt: TGTGCCAGCAGTTACGGACAGCCGAGTCGGGATTCACCCCTCCACTTT
j_gene: TRBJ1-5; abundance: many; d_gene: NA; v_gene: TRBV27; CDR3aa: CASSLSWGQPQHF; CDR3nt: TGTGCCAGCAGTTTATCGTGGGGACAGCCCCAGCATTTT